Below are 32 T cell receptor beta chains sequenced from a single sample in a study of glioma-infiltrating T cells after dendritic cell vaccination. Here immunoSEQ multiplex PCR was the method, and the copy in TCRdb shows in-frame clones only, minus some. The table includes approximately 92,000 clones, roughly 80% detected once. Regarding time point: after dendritic cell vaccination, including at tumor progression/relapse. This specimen consisted of blood, obtained after dendritic cell vaccination. The source of these receptors is a human donor with glioblastoma.

The chain links TRBV5-1 to TRBJ1-1, with D maybe TRBD1 (5 bases). The germline V gene encodes CDR1 SGHRS and CDR2 YFSETQ. V dropped 2 bases and J dropped 0 bases, with 14 bases sitting between them. The CDR3 contains 16 residues. Here the CDR3 DNA reads TGCGCCAGCAGCTTCGGCGGGGGTTCGATGAACACTGAAGCTTTCTTT. Encoded protein: CASSFGGGSMNTEAFF.

V gene TRBV18 combines with J gene TRBJ1-5; a possible D gene is TRBD1 (6 bases). Germline assignment: CDR1 KGHSH and CDR2 LQKENI. This CDR3 has 14 residues. Deletions cut 2 bases from V and 6 bases from J, with 11 bases between. This CDR3 is CASSPTGSVQPQHF. CDR3 sequence (DNA): TGTGCCAGCTCACCAACAGGGAGCGTTCAGCCCCAGCATTTT.

This clone was observed a few times. The chain is built from TRBV18 and TRBJ2-3, with D perhaps matching TRBD1 (6 bases). This CDR3 is 15 amino acids long. V lost 2 bases, J lost 4 bases, and 13 bases lay in between. Germline V gene sequence: CDR1 KGHSH, CDR2 LQKENI. CDR3 sequence (DNA): TGTGCCAGCTCACCAATTGGGGGCCAATCAGATACGCAGTATTTT. This gives the protein CASSPIGGQSDTQYF.

V usage is TRBV6-1 and J usage is TRBJ2-5; 7 nucleotides line up with TRBD1. CDR1 and CDR2 from the germline V gene are MNHNS and SASEGT. CDR3 length equals 16 residues. Trimming at V came to 4 bases and at J to 2 bases, leaving 10 bases not matched to a gene. The CDR3 loop reads CASSVGTGARQETQYF. Written as DNA, the CDR3 is TGTGCCAGCAGTGTGGGCACAGGGGCGCGACAAGAGACCCAGTACTTC.

The rearrangement links TRBV5-1 to TRBJ2-7; perhaps TRBD2 as D (6 bases). This CDR3 is built from 14 residues. CDR1 SGHRS and CDR2 YFSETQ come from the germline V gene. V lost 2 bases and J 2 bases, leaving 11 bases between the germline ends. For the CDR3, the DNA is TGCGCCAGCAGCTTAGGAGGGATCCCCTACGAGCAGTACTTC. Translating gives CASSLGGIPYEQYF. The complete variable domain, with remaining parts taken from reference TRBV5-1 and TRBJ2-7, reads KAGVTQTPRYLIKTRGQQVTLSCSPISGHRSVSWYQQTPGQGLQFLFEYFSETQRNKGNFPGRFSGRQFSNSRSEMNVSTLELGDSALYLCASSLGGIPYEQYFGPGTRLTVT.

The chain has TRBV27 and TRBJ2-1; 9 bases align to TRBD1. The CDR3 spans 17 residues. Germline-derived CDR1 and CDR2 are MNHEY and SMNVEV (reference sequence). The V and J ends lost 0 bases and 10 bases, in that order; junction bases with no gene match: 13. CDR3 sequence (DNA): TGTGCCAGCAGTTTATCGGTCGGGACAGGGAATTTGGGGGAGCAGTTCTTC. This encodes CASSLSVGTGNLGEQFF.

The V call is TRBV5-1, the J call TRBJ2-2; TRBD2 agrees at 7 bases. In germline, CDR1 is SGHRS, CDR2 YFSETQ. J lost 5 bases, V lost 1 base, and 2 bases had no gene match. The CDR3 loop spans 14 amino acids. The CDR3 nucleotides are TGCGCCAGCAGCTTGTCGCGGGGGACCGGGGAGCTGTTTTTT. Translation: CASSLSRGTGELFF.

This clone was counted between two and nine times. The chain uses TRBV5-1 and TRBJ1-2, with unresolved D. V lost 4 bases to trimming and J lost 4 bases, with 8 bases between them. The CDR3 is 12 residues long. CDR1 is SGHRS and CDR2 is YFSETQ in the germline V gene. The CDR3 DNA reads TGCGCCAGCAGCCCAATCGGCTATGGCTACACCTTC. Its protein product is CASSPIGYGYTF. The variable domain in full, completed from reference TRBV5-1 and TRBJ1-2, reads KAGVTQTPRYLIKTRGQQVTLSCSPISGHRSVSWYQQTPGQGLQFLFEYFSETQRNKGNFPGRFSGRQFSNSRSEMNVSTLELGDSALYLCASSPIGYGYTFGSGTRLTVV.

The J gene is TRBJ2-3, the V gene TRBV7-9, with a tentative D call TRBD1 (5 bases). Trimming pared 1 base from V and 4 bases from J, leaving 15 bases between. CDR3 length: 16 amino acids. Germline V gives CDR1 SEHNR, CDR2 FQNEAQ (reference sequence). CDR3 sequence (DNA): TGTGCCAGCAGCTTAGGGCAGGGTCTAGGGGCAGATACGCAGTATTTT. Residues: CASSLGQGLGADTQYF.

The rearrangement joins TRBV5-1 to TRBJ2-2; TRBD2 aligns across 14 bases. The CDR3 runs 15 residues. The V gene end was trimmed by 3 bases and the J gene end by 8 bases; junction bases not matched to a gene: 3. Germline CDR1 reads SGHRS; CDR2 reads YFSETQ. The CDR3 sequence: CASSSRTSGRGELFF. CDR3 in DNA: TGCGCCAGCAGCTCCCGGACTAGCGGGAGGGGGGAGCTGTTTTTT.

This clone was observed a few times. The chain recombines TRBV9 with TRBJ1-3; possible D gene TRBD1, 5 bases. Between the trimmed V and J ends, which lost 3 bases and 8 bases, there was a span of 15 bases. The CDR3 runs to 14 residues. Germline loops: CDR1 SGDLS, CDR2 YYNGEE. In DNA, the CDR3 is TGTGCCAGCAGCGGGCCTGAGTGGGGGGACACCATATATTTT. It yields the protein CASSGPEWGDTIYF.

The CDR3 loop reads CASSSGAGRPQHF. The CDR3 nucleotides are TGTGCCAGCAGCTCAGGGGCCGGACGCCCCCAGCATTTT. The rearrangement uses TRBV7-9 and TRBJ1-5; maybe TRBD1 (6 bases). This CDR3 is built from 13 residues. V was trimmed by 4 bases and J by 10 bases, leaving 14 bases between them. Germline CDR1 reads SEHNR; CDR2 reads FQNEAQ (reference sequence).

For the CDR3, the DNA is TGTGCCAGCGTGTCAGGGGGATTAGGGTATGGCTACACCTTC. This sequence encodes CASVSGGLGYGYTF. The genes are TRBV28 and TRBJ1-2; 7 positions match TRBD1. Germline CDR1 reads MDHEN; CDR2 reads SYDVKM. This CDR3 is built from 14 residues. V was pared by 8 bases and J by 5 bases, with 11 bases of the junction left unmatched.

The J gene is TRBJ2-1, the V gene TRBV2; 10 bases are a match to TRBD2. The CDR3 is 14 amino acids. Trimming at V came to 7 bases and at J to 7 bases, leaving 7 bases not matched to a gene. CDR1 SNHLY and CDR2 FYNNEI come from the germline V gene. CDR3 bases: TGTGCCAGCATTCCCCTAGCGGGAGTTAATGAGCAGTTCTTC. It is translated as CASIPLAGVNEQFF.

This clone was detected many times. The CDR3 region has the DNA TGTGCCAGCAGCAAAGAAGGGACAGATGGCTACACCTTC. Amino acid sequence: CASSKEGTDGYTF. The chain is built from TRBV21-1 and TRBJ1-2; no check of the table's D call, TRBD1, against the DNA was made. TRBV21-1 is marked as a pseudogene. CDR3 size: 13 residues.

The chain uses TRBV7-2 and TRBJ1-2, with 8 bases that match TRBD1. After removal of 3 bases from V and 8 bases from J, the junction contained 5 bases not matched to a gene. CDR3 length equals 13 residues. CDR1 is SGHTA, CDR2 FQGNSA, per germline. CDR3 sequence: CASSLQGARGYTF. The DNA for the CDR3 is TGTGCCAGCAGCTTGCAGGGGGCGCGGGGCTACACCTTC.

The chain couples TRBV4-1 to TRBJ2-1; 7 nucleotides match TRBD2. CDR1 and CDR2 from the germline V gene are MGHRA and YSYEKL. J gave up 0 bases and V 1 base, and 6 bases lay outside the gene matches. The CDR3 is 17 residues long. CDR3 in DNA: TGCGCCAGCAGCCAAGTTGGGGGGGGGAGCTCCTACAATGAGCAGTTCTTC. Translated: CASSQVGGGSSYNEQFF.

This chain joins TRBV6-5 and TRBJ2-5, with D perhaps matching TRBD2 (6 bases). The V gene lost 5 bases and the J gene lost 0 bases, with 7 bases spanning the gap. This CDR3 region has 13 residues. The germline V gene encodes CDR1 MNHEY and CDR2 SVGAGI. The chain's CDR3 is CASSGTYQETQYF. DNA of the CDR3: TGTGCCAGCAGTGGGACTTACCAAGAGACCCAGTACTTC.

This rearrangement joins TRBV27 to TRBJ1-1; a weak D match, TRBD1 (5 bases). Per germline, CDR1 MNHEY and CDR2 SMNVEV (reference sequence). The CDR3 runs to 15 residues. The V end lost 0 bases, the J end lost 0 bases, and 8 bases lay between the germline ends. The CDR3 bases are TGTGCCAGCAGTTTATCTGGGGGGATGAACACTGAAGCTTTCTTT. This codes for CASSLSGGMNTEAFF.

J is TRBJ2-7 and V is TRBV18; 16 nucleotides agree with TRBD2. The CDR3 contains 18 residues. Germline CDR1 is KGHSH and CDR2 is LQKENI. Trimming took 5 bases from V and 5 from J; bases not matched to a gene: 12. The DNA of the CDR3 is TGTGCCAGCTCAAAAGCCCCGGGACTAGCGGGAGGGATCGACGAGCAGTACTTC. Translation gives CASSKAPGLAGGIDEQYF.

The chain uses TRBV4-1 and TRBJ2-1; the D gene is possibly TRBD2 (7 bases). Trimming took off 6 bases at V and 0 bases at J, with 18 bases between the two ends. CDR1 and CDR2 from the germline V gene are MGHRA and YSYEKL. The CDR3 has 17 residues. In nucleotides, the CDR3 is TGCGCCAGCAGTCGGGGGGCTAGCGAGAGCTCCTACAATGAGCAGTTCTTC. Residues: CASSRGASESSYNEQFF.

This clone has only a few counts. J is TRBJ2-7 and V is TRBV6-5; TRBD1 agrees at 8 bases. The CDR3 sequence is 14 residues long. The V gene end was trimmed by 5 bases and the J gene end by 3 bases; junction bases not matched to a gene: 6. Looked up from germline, CDR1 is MNHEY and CDR2 is SVGAGI. The CDR3, as DNA: TGTGCCAGCAGTCCGGGACAGGCTGTCTACGAGCAGTACTTC. Residues: CASSPGQAVYEQYF.

The chain employs TRBV19 and TRBJ2-6, with TRBD2 matching 7 bases. Trimming cost V 9 bases and J 4 bases; bases outside gene matches: 9. The CDR3 is 15 residues long. Germline CDR1 reads LNHDA; CDR2 reads SQIVND (reference sequence). The CDR3 sequence is CASSGEGHGANVLTF. For the CDR3, the DNA is TGTGCCAGCTCCGGGGAGGGGCACGGGGCCAACGTCCTGACTTTC.

This CDR3 reads CASNSHGTGELFF. CDR3 nucleotide sequence: TGCGCCAGCAATTCACACGGGACCGGGGAGCTGTTTTTT. The chain has TRBV5-1 and TRBJ2-2; no definite D call. Trimming took 6 bases from V and 5 from J, leaving 11 bases between them. Germline CDR1 SGHRS, CDR2 YFSETQ. CDR3 size: 13 residues.

The V gene is TRBV5-1, the J gene TRBJ2-1; TRBD2 aligns across 9 bases. The CDR3 spans 13 residues. Trimming removed 4 bases from V and 8 bases from J; junction bases left unmatched: 4. Germline V gene data show CDR1 as SGHRS and CDR2 as YFSETQ. CDR3 region: CASSASGIYEQFF. In nucleotides, the CDR3 is TGCGCCAGCAGCGCTAGCGGGATTTATGAGCAGTTCTTC. Combining the CDR3 with reference TRBV5-1 and TRBJ2-1 gives the whole variable domain KAGVTQTPRYLIKTRGQQVTLSCSPISGHRSVSWYQQTPGQGLQFLFEYFSETQRNKGNFPGRFSGRQFSNSRSEMNVSTLELGDSALYLCASSASGIYEQFFGPGTRLTVL.

The chain couples TRBV10-3 to TRBJ1-2; TRBD1 matches at 8 bases. CDR1 ENHRY and CDR2 SYGVKD come from the germline V gene. This CDR3 comprises 15 residues. Germline trimming cut 4 bases from V and 8 bases from J; bases unmatched to any gene: 12. CDR3 DNA: TGTGCCATCAGTGGACCGGGCAGGGGGCTCGGCGGCTACACCTTC. Translation gives CAISGPGRGLGGYTF.

V gene TRBV27 combines with J gene TRBJ2-5; 7 bases line up with TRBD1. Germline lookup yields CDR1 MNHEY and CDR2 SMNVEV (reference sequence). The CDR3 covers 16 residues. The J segment lost 5 bases and the V segment lost 6 bases, leaving 15 bases of the junction unmatched. This CDR3 is CASSHDPGGRQETQYF. The CDR3 DNA reads TGTGCCAGCAGCCACGACCCAGGGGGAAGGCAGGAGACCCAGTACTTC.

V gene TRBV5-4 combines with J gene TRBJ1-1; 10 positions match TRBD1. This CDR3 is 16 amino acids long. Germline CDR1 reads SGHNT; CDR2 reads YYREEE (reference sequence). Unmatched junction bases numbered 11, after V lost 4 bases and J lost 5 bases. The CDR3 DNA follows: TGTGCCAGCAGCGTGGGACAGGGGCGATCGGGGACTGAAGCTTTCTTT. Amino acid sequence: CASSVGQGRSGTEAFF.

The chain recombines TRBV2 with TRBJ1-5; TRBD1 agrees at 10 bases. Germline trimming cut 6 bases from V and 6 bases from J; bases unmatched to any gene: 5. Per germline, CDR1 SNHLY and CDR2 FYNNEI. The length of the CDR3 is 14 residues. The CDR3 DNA reads TGTGCCAGCAGCGGACAGGGGGGCCCTCAGCCCCAGCATTTT. This translates into CASSGQGGPQPQHF.

The chain recombines TRBV1 with TRBJ1-2; TRBD1 is the table's D call, not checked against the DNA. TRBV1 is listed as a pseudogene. The CDR3 totals 17 residues. CDR3 bases: TGCACCAGCAGCCAGGTGATTCAGATCGAATACCCCTATGGCTACACCTTC. Translating gives CTSSQVIQIEYPYGYTF.

This chain links TRBV5-5 with TRBJ2-7, with 9 bases that match TRBD1. J was trimmed by 5 bases and V by 3 bases; bases with no gene match: 9. The CDR3 contains 15 residues. CDR1 is SGHKS, CDR2 YYEKEE, per germline (reference sequence). In DNA form, the CDR3 reads TGTGCCAGCAGCTCCCGGGACAGGGTGCGCCACGAGCAGTACTTC. The encoded protein is CASSSRDRVRHEQYF. The full variable domain, with the rest looked up from reference TRBV5-5 and TRBJ2-7, is DAGVTQSPTHLIKTRGQQVTLRCSPISGHKSVSWYQQVLGQGPQFIFQYYEKEERGRGNFPDRFSARQFPNYSSELNVNALLLGDSALYLCASSSRDRVRHEQYFGPGTRLTVT.

J is TRBJ2-1 and V is TRBV28, with D hard to call. V lost 5 bases, J lost 4 bases, and 6 bases lay in between. This CDR3 has 12 residues. The V gene's germline CDR1 is MDHEN and CDR2 SYDVKM. The CDR3 nucleotides are TGTGCCAGCAGTCGGTATTACAATGAGCAGTTCTTC. It encodes CASSRYYNEQFF.